This TCR beta chain is drawn from a study of shared T cell receptors in the human thymus. The germline CDR1 and CDR2 sequences are GTSNPN and SVGIG (reference sequence). The CDR3 loop spans 17 amino acids. With 4 bases clipped from V and 4 bases from J, the junction kept 17 bases outside the gene matches. The data were produced by immunoSEQ multiplex PCR, yet TCRdb's version contains in-frame clones alone and is incomplete. The data contain about 660,000 clones, approximately 87% of them seen just once; the ten biggest clones take up 0.0095% to 0.012%. This same sample was also taken into another study, of human thymus T cells. That source reports: Both thymic and peripheral blood repertoires showed apparently biased V and J usage.

The V gene is TRBV30, the J gene TRBJ2-7, with 9 bases matching TRBD2. The clonotype was recovered from a boy younger than two with a congenital heart defect. The sequencing sample was made of thymocytes. Written as DNA, the CDR3 is TGTGCCTGGAACTTCCCATTTACTAGCGGGCCTTGGTACGAGCAGTACTTC. It translates to CAWNFPFTSGPWYEQYF.